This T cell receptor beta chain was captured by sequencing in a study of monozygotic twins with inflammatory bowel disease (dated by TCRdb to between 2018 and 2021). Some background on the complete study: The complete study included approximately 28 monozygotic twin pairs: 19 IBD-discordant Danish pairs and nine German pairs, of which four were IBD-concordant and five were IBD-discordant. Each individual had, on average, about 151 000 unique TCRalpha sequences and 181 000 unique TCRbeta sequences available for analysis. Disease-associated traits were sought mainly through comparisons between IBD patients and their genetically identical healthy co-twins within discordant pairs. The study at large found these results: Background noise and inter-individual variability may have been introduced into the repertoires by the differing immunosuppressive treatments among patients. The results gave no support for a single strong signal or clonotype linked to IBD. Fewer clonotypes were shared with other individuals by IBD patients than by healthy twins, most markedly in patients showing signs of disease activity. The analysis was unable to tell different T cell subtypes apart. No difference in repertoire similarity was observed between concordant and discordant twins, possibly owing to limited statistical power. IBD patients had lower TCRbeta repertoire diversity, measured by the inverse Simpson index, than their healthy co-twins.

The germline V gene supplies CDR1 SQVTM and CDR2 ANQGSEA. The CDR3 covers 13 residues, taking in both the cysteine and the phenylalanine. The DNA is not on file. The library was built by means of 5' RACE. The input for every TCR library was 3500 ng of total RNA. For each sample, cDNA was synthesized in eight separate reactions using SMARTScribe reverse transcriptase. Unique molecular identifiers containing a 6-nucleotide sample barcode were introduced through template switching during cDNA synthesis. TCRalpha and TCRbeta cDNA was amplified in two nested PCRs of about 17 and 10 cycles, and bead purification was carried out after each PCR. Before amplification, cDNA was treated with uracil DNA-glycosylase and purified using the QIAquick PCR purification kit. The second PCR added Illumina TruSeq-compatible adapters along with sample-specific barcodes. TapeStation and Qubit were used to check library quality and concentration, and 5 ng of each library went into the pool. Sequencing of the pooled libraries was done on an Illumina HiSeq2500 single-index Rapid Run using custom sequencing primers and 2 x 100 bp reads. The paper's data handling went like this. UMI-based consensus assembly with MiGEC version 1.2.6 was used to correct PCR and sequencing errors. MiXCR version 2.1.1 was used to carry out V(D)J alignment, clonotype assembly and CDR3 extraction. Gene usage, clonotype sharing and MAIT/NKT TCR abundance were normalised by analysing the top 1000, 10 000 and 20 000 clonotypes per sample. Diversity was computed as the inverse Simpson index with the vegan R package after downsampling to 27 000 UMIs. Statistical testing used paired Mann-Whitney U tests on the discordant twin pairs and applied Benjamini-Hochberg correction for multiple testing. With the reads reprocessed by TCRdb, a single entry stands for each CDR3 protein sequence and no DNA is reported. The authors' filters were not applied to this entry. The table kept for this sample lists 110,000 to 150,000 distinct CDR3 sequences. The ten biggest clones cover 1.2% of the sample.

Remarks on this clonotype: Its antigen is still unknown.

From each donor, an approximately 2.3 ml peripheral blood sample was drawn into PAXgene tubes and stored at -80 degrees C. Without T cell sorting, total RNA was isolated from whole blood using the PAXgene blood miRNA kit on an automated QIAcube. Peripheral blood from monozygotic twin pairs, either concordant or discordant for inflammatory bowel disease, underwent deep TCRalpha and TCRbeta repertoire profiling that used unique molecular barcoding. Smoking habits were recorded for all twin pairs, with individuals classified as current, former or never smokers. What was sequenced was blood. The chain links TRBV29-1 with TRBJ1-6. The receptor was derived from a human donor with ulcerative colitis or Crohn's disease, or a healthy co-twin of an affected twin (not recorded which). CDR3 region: CSVATDKGSPLHF. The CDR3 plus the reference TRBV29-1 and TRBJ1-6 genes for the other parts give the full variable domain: SAVISQKPSRDICQRGTSLTIQCQVDSQVTMMFWYRQQPGQSLTLIATANQGSEATYESGFVIDKFPISRPNLTFSTLTVSNMSPEDSSIYLCSVATDKGSPLHFGNGTRLTVT.